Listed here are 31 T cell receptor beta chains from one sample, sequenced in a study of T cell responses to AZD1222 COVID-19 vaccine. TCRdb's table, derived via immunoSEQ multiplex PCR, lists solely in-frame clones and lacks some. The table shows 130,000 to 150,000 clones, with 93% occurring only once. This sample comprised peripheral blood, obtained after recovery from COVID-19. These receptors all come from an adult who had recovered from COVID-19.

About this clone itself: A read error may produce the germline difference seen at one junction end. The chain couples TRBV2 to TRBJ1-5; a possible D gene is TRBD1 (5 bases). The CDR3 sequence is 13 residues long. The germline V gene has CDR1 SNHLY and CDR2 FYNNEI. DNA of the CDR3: TGTGCGAGCAGGGTAAATGAGGATCAGCCCCAGCATTTT. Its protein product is CASRVNEDQPQHF.

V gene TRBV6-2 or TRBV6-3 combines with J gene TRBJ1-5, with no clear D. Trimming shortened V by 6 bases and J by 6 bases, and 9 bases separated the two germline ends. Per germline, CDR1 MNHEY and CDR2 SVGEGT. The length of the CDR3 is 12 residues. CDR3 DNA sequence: TGTGCCAGCAGCCCCGATTTTCAGCCCCAGCATTTT. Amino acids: CASSPDFQPQHF.

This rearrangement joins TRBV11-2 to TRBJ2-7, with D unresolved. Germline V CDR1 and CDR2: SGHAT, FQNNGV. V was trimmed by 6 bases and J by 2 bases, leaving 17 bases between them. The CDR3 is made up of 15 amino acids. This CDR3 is CASSTFRVSAYEQYF. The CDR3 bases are TGTGCCAGCAGTACATTCCGGGTTTCGGCCTACGAGCAGTACTTC.

The chain's CDR3 is CASSLRGTAYEQYF. Here the CDR3 DNA reads TGTGCCAGCAGTTTACGGGGGACCGCCTACGAGCAGTACTTC. V is TRBV27 and J is TRBJ2-7; TRBD2 is a possible D gene (6 bases). Germline loops: CDR1 MNHEY, CDR2 SMNVEV (reference sequence). V gave up 2 bases and J gave up 2 bases, with 10 bases separating them. The CDR3 extends over 14 amino acids.

DNA of the CDR3: TGTGCCAGTAGTATACCCCCCGGGACAAAAACCTACGAGCAGTACTTC. Translation: CASSIPPGTKTYEQYF. This chain links TRBV19 with TRBJ2-7; the D gene is possibly TRBD1 (6 bases). The germline CDR1 and CDR2 sequences are LNHDA and SQIVND (reference sequence). V was shortened by 2 bases and J by 2 bases, with 16 bases between the two germline ends. The CDR3 has 16 amino acids.

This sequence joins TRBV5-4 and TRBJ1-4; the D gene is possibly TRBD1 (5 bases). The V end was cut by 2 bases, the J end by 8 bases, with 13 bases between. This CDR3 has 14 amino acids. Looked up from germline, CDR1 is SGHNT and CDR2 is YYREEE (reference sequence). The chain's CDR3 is CASSLKGSREKLFF. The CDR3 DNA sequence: TGTGCCAGCAGCTTAAAGGGGTCTAGGGAAAAACTGTTTTTT.

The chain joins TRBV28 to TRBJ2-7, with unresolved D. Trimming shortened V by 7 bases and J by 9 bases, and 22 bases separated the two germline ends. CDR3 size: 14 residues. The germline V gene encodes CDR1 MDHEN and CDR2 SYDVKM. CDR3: CASKGNFGPEAQYF. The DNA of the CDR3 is TGTGCCAGCAAAGGTAACTTCGGGCCCGAGGCGCAGTACTTC. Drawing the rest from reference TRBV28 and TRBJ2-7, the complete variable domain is DVKVTQSSRYLVKRTGEKVFLECVQDMDHENMFWYRQDPGLGLRLIYFSYDVKMKEKGDIPEGYSVSREKKERFSLILESASTNQTSMYLCASKGNFGPEAQYFGPGTRLTVT.

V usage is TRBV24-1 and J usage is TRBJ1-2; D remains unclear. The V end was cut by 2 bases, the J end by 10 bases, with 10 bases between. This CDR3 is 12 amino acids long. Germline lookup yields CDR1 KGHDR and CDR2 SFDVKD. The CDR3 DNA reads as TGTGCCACCAGTGATTCCGACTTTCTCTACACCTTC. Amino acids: CATSDSDFLYTF.

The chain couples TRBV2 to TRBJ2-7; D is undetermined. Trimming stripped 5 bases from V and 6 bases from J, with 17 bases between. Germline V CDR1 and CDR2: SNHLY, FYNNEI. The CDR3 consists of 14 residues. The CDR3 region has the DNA TGTGCCAGCAGTCAAGGGTATAGCTTTACCGAGCAGTACTTC. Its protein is CASSQGYSFTEQYF.

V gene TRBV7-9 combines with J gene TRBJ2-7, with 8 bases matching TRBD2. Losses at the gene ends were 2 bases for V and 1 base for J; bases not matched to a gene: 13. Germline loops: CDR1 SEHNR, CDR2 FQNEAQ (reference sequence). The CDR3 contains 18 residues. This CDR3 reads CASSLWGWRREVSYEQYF. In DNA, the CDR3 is TGTGCCAGCAGCTTATGGGGGTGGAGGCGGGAGGTTTCCTACGAGCAGTACTTC.

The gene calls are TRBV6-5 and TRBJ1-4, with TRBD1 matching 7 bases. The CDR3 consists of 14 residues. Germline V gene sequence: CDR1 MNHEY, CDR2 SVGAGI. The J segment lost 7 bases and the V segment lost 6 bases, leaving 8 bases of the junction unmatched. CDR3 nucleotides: TGTGCCAGCAGCCCCGACAGGGTGGGTGAAAAACTGTTTTTT. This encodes CASSPDRVGEKLFF.

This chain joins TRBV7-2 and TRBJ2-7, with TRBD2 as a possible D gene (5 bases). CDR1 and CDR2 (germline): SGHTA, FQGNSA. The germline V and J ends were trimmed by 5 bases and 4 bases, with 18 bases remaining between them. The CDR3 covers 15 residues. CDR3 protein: CASSIRTDPGYEQYF. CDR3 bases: TGTGCCAGCAGCATTAGGACGGACCCGGGGTACGAGCAGTACTTC.

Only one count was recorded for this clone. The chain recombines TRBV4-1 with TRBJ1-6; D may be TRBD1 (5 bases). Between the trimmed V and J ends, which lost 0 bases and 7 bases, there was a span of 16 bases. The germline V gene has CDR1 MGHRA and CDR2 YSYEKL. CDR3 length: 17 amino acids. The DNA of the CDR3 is TGCGCCAGCAGCCAAGATCCCGCAGGGCGGGGGAATTCACCCCTCCACTTT. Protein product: CASSQDPAGRGNSPLHF.

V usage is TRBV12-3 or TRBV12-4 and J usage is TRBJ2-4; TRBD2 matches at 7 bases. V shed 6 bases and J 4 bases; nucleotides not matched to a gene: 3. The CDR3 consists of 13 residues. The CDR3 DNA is TGTGCCAGCAGCCCCGGGGGGAAAAACATTCAGTACTTC. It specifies CASSPGGKNIQYF.

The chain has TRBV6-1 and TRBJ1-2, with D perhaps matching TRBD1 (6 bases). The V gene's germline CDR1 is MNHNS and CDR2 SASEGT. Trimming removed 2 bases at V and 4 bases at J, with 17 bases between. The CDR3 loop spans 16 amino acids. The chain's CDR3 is CASSETTGKKPYGYTF. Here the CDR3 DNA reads TGTGCCAGCAGTGAAACCACAGGGAAAAAACCCTATGGCTACACCTTC.

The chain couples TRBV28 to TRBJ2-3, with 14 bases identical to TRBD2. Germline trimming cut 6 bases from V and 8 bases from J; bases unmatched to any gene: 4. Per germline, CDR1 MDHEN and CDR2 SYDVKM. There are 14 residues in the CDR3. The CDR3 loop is CASRGLAGEVTQYF. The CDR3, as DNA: TGTGCCAGCAGGGGACTAGCGGGAGAGGTTACGCAGTATTTT.

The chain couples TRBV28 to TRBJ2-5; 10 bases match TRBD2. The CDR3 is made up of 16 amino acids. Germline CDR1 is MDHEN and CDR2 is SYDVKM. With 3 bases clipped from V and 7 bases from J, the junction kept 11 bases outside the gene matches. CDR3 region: CASSFELAGSRATQYF. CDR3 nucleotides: TGTGCCAGCAGTTTTGAACTAGCGGGGTCAAGGGCGACCCAGTACTTC.

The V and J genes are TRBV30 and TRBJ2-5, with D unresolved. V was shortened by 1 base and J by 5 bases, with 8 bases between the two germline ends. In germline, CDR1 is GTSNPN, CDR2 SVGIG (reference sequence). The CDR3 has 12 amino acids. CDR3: CAWSEVGETQYF. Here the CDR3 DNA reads TGTGCCTGGAGTGAAGTGGGGGAGACCCAGTACTTC.

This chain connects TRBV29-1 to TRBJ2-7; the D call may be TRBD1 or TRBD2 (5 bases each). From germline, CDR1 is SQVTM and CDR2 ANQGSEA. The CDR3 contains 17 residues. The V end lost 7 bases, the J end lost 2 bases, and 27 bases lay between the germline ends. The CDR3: CSAARGPRLGLTYEQYF. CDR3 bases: TGCAGCGCCGCTCGGGGACCGCGCTTAGGCCTAACCTACGAGCAGTACTTC.

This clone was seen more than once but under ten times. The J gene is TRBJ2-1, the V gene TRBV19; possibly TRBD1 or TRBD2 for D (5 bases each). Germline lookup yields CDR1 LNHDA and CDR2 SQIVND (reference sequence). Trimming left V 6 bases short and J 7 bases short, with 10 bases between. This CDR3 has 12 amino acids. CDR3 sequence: CASSRGFNEQFF. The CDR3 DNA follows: TGTGCCAGTAGCCGGGGCTTTAATGAGCAGTTCTTC.

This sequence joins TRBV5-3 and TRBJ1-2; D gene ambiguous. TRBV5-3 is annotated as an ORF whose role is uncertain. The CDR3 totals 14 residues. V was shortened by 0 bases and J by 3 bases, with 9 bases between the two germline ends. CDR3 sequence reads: CARSLGPLYYGYTF. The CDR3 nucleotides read TGTGCCAGAAGCTTGGGACCCCTTTACTATGGCTACACCTTC.

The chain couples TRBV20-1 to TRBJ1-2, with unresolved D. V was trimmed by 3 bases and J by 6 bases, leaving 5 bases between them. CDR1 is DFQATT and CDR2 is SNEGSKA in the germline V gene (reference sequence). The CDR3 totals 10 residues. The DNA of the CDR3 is TGCAGTGCTAGTGGGAATGGCTACACCTTC. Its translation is CSASGNGYTF.

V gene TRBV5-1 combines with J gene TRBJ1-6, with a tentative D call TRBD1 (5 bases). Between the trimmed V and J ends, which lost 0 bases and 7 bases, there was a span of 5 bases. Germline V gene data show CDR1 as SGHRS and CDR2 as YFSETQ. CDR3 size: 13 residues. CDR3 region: CASSLGQNSPLHF. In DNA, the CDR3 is TGCGCCAGCAGCTTGGGACAGAATTCACCCCTCCACTTT.

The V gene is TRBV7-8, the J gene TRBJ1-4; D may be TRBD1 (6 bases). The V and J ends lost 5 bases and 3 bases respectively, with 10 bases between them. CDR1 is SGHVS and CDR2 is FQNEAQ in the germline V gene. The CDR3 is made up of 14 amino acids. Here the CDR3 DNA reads TGTGCCAGCAGCCCTCAGGGGTCTAATGAAAAACTGTTTTTT. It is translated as CASSPQGSNEKLFF.

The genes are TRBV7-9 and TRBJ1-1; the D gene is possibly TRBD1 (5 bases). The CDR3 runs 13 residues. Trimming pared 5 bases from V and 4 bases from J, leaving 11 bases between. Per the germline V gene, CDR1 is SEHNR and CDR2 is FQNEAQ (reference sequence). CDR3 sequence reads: CASSPIGGTEAFF. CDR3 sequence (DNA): TGTGCCAGCAGCCCCATTGGGGGCACTGAAGCTTTCTTT. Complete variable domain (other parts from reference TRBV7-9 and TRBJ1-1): DTGVSQNPRHKITKRGQNVTFRCDPISEHNRLYWYRQTLGQGPEFLTYFQNEAQLEKSRLLSDRFSAERPKGSFSTLEIQRTEQGDSAMYLCASSPIGGTEAFFGQGTRLTVV.

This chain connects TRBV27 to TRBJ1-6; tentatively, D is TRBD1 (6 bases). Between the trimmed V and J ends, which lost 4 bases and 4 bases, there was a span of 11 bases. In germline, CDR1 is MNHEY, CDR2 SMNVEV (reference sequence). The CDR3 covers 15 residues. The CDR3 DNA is TGTGCCAGCAGTTATTCGGGGGCTTATAATTCACCCCTCCACTTT. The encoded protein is CASSYSGAYNSPLHF.

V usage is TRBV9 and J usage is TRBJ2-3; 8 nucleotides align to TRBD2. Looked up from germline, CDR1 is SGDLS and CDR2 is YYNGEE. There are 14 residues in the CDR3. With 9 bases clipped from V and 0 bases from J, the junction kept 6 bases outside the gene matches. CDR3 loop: CATSASGSTDTQYF. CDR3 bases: TGTGCCACCTCCGCTAGCGGGAGCACAGATACGCAGTATTTT.

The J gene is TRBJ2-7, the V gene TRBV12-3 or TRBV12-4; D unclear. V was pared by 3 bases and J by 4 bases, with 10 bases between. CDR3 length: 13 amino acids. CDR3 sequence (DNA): TGTGCCAGCAGTTTCGATACTCGTTACGAGCAGTACTTC. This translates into CASSFDTRYEQYF.

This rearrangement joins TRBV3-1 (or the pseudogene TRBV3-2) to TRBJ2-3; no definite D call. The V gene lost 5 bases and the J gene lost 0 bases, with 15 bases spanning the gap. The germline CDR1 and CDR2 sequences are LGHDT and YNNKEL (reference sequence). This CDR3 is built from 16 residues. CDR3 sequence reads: CASSALSRHSTDTQYF. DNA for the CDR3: TGTGCCAGCAGCGCCCTTAGCCGGCATAGCACAGATACGCAGTATTTT.

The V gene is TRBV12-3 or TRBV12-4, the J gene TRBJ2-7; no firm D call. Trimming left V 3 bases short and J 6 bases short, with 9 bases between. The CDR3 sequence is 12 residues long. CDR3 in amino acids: CASSFSAIEQYF. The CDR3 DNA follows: TGTGCCAGCAGTTTCTCGGCAATCGAGCAGTACTTC.

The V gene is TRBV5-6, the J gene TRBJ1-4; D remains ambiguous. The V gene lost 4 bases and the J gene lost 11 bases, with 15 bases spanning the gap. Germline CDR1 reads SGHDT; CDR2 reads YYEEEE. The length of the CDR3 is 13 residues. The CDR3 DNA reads TGTGCCAGCAGCGACCGGCGCGGCCGGAAACTGTTTTTT. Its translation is CASSDRRGRKLFF.